This T cell receptor beta chain comes out of a study of cytomegalovirus exposure and HLA in healthy donors. Despite likely unrecorded immune exposures, the donors were nominally healthy at the time of sampling. Trimming took 5 bases from V and 4 from J; bases not matched to a gene: 7. The CDR3 is made up of 14 amino acids. Germline CDR1 is SQVTM and CDR2 is ANQGSEA. A multiplex PCR was run with 60 Vbeta primers and 13 Jbeta primers. Assay used: immunoSEQ multiplex PCR; TCRdb lists only in-frame clones, some missing. The table shows under 200,000 clones, with approximately 80% occurring only once. Turning to this clone: The antigen is unknown.

General observations from the study: Previously analyzed data showed that most TCR beta V segments were productive at a frequency of about 90% or about 30%. Reported results showed that the classifier diagnosed cytomegalovirus status with high specificity and sensitivity.

The sequence was collected from a man between 18 and 35 years old in good health and CMV-seropositive. The chain is built from TRBV29-1 and TRBJ2-3; the match to TRBD2 covers 9 bases. Specimen: PBMCs. The CDR3 sequence: CSVHSGGGADTQYF. The CDR3, as DNA: TGCAGCGTTCATAGCGGGGGAGGGGCAGATACGCAGTATTTT.